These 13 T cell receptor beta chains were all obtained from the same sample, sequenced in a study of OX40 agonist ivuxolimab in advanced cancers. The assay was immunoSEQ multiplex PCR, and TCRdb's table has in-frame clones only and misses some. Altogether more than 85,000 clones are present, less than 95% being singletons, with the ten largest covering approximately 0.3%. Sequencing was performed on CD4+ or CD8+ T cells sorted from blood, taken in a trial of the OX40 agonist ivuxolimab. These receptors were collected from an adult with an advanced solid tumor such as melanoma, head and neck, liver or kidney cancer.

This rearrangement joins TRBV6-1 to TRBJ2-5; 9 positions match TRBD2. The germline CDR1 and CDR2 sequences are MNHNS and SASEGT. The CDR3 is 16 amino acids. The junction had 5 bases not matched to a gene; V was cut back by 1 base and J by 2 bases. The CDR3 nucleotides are TGTGCCAGCAGTGAAGTGCTAGCGGGGCTACAAGAGACCCAGTACTTC. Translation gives CASSEVLAGLQETQYF.

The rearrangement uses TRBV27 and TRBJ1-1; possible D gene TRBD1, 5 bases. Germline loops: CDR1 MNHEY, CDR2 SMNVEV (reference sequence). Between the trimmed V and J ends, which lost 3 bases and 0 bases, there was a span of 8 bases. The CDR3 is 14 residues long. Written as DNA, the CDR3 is TGTGCCAGCAGTTTTCGGGGCCTGAACACTGAAGCTTTCTTT. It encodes CASSFRGLNTEAFF.

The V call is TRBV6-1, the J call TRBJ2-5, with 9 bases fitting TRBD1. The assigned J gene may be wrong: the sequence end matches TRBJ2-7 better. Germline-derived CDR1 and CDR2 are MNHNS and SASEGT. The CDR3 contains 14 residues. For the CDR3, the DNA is TGTGCCAGCAGTTTTGGACAGGGGACGTACGAGCAGTACTTC. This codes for CASSFGQGTYEQYF.

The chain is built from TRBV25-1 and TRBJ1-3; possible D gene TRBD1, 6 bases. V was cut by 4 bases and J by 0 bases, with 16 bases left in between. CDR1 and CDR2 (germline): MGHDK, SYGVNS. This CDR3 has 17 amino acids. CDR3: CASSGGGGPRSGNTIYF. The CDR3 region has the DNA TGTGCCAGCAGTGGAGGGGGGGGGCCGCGCTCTGGAAACACCATATATTTT.

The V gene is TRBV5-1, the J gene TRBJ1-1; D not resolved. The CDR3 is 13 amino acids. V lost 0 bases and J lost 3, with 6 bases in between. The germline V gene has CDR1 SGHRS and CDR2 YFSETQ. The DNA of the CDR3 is TGCGCCAGCAGCTTGGACGGGGACACTGAAGCTTTCTTT. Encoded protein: CASSLDGDTEAFF.

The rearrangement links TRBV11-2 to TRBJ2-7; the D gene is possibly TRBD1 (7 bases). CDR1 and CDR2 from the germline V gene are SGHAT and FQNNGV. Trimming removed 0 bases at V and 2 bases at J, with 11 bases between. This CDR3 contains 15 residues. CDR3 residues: CASSLDQGGPYEQYF. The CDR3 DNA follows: TGTGCCAGCAGCTTAGATCAGGGGGGCCCCTACGAGCAGTACTTC.

CDR3 nucleotides: TGCAGCGTTGAAAGACTAGCGGGAGATTTTGAGCAGTTCTTC. Translating it yields CSVERLAGDFEQFF. V and J are TRBV29-1 and TRBJ2-1, with 12 bases matching TRBD2. Trimming took 2 bases from V and 9 from J; bases not matched to a gene: 5. This CDR3 contains 14 residues. Per germline, CDR1 SQVTM and CDR2 ANQGSEA.

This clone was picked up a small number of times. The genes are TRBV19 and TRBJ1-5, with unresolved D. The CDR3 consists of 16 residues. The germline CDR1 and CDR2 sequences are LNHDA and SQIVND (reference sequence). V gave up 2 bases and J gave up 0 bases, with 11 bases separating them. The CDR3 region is CASSITGQYSNQPQHF. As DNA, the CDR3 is TGTGCCAGTAGTATAACCGGGCAGTATAGCAATCAGCCCCAGCATTTT. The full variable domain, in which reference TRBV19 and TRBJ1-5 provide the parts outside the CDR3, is DGGITQSPKYLFRKEGQNVTLSCEQNLNHDAMYWYRQDPGQGLRLIYYSQIVNDFQKGDIAEGYSVSREKKESFPLTVTSAQKNPTAFYLCASSITGQYSNQPQHFGDGTRLSIL.

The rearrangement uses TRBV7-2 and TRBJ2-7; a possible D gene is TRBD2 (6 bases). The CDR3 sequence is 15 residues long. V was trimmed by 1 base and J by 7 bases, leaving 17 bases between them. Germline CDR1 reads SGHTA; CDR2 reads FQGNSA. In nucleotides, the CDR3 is TGTGCCAGCAGCTTAGGCGGGGAAGGGACGGGGGAGCAGTACTTC. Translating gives CASSLGGEGTGEQYF. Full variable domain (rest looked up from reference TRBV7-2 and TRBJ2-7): GAGVSQSPSNKVTEKGKDVELRCDPISGHTALYWYRQSLGQGLEFLIYFQGNSAPDKSGLPSDRFSAERTGGSVSTLTIQRTQQEDSAVYLCASSLGGEGTGEQYFGPGTRLTVT.

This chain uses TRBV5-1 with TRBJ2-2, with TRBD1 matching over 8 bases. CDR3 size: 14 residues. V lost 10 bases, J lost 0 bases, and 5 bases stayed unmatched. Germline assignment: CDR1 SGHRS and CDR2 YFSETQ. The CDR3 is CAAGQGTNTGELFF. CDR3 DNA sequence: TGCGCCGCCGGACAGGGAACGAACACCGGGGAGCTGTTTTTT.

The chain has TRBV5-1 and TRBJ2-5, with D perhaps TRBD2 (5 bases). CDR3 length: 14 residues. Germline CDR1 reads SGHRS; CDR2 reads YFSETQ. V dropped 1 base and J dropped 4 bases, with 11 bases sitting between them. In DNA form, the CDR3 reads TGCGCCAGCAGCTTGTCGGGGAACGGAGAGACCCAGTACTTC. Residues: CASSLSGNGETQYF.

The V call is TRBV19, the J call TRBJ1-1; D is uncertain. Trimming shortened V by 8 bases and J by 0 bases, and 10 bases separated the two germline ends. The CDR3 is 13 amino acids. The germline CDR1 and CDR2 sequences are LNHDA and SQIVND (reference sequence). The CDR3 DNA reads TGTGCCAGTCAGGACCGAGTGAACACTGAAGCTTTCTTT. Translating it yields CASQDRVNTEAFF.

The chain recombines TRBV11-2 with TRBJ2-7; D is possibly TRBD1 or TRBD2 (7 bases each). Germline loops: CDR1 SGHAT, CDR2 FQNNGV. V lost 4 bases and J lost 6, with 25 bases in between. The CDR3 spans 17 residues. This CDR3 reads CASSSARLQGEGGEQYF. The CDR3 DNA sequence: TGTGCCAGCAGCTCTGCCCGTCTCCAGGGGGAGGGGGGCGAGCAGTACTTC.